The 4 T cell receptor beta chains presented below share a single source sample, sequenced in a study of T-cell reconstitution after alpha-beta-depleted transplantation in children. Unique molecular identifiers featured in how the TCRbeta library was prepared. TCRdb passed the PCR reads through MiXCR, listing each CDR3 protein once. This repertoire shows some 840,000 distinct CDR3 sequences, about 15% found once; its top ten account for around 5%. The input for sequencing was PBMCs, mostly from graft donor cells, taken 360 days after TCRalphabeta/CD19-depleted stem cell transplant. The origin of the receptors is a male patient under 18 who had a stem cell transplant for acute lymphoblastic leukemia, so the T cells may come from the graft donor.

The CDR3 protein is CSVIGTGLWEQFF. The CDR3 region has the DNA TGCAGCGTCATTGGGACAGGGCTATGGGAGCAGTTCTTC. The chain couples TRBV29-1 to TRBJ2-1; 9 bases match TRBD1. This CDR3 is 13 amino acids long. The V gene's germline CDR1 is SQVTM and CDR2 ANQGSEA. The J segment lost 10 bases and the V segment lost 6 bases, leaving 10 bases of the junction unmatched.

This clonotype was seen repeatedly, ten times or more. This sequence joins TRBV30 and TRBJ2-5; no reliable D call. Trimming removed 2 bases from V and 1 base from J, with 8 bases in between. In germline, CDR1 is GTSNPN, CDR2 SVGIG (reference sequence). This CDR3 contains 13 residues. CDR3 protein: CAWSMGLQETQYF. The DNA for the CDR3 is TGTGCCTGGAGTATGGGCCTCCAAGAGACCCAGTACTTC.

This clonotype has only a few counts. Here the CDR3 DNA reads TGTGCCAGCAGCTTAACTAGACAGGGTTCTGAAGCTTTCTTT. This codes for CASSLTRQGSEAFF. This chain links TRBV7-3 with TRBJ1-1; TRBD1 agrees at 7 bases. CDR3 length: 14 amino acids. The germline gives CDR1 SGHTA, CDR2 FQGTGA. V dropped 0 bases and J dropped 6; count of bases not matched to a gene: 4.

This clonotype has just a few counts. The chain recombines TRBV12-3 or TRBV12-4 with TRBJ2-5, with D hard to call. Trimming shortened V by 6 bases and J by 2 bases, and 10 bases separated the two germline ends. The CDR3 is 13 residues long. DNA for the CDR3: TGTGCCAGCAGGGTCCACGGTCAAGAGACCCAGTACTTC. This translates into CASRVHGQETQYF.